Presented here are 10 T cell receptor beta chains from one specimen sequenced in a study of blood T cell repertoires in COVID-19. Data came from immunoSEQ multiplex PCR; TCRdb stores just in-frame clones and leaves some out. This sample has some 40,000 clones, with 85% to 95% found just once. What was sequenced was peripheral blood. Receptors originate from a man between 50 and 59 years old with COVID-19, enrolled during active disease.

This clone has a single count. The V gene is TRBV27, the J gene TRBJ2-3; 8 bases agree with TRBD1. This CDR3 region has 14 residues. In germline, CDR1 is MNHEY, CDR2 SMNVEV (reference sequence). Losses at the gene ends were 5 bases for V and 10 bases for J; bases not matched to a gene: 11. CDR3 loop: CASSPGTGYDPQYF. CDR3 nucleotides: TGTGCCAGCAGTCCCGGGACAGGATATGATCCGCAGTATTTT.

The CDR3 protein is CASGDGNYGYTF. The DNA for the CDR3 is TGTGCCAGCGGAGACGGGAACTATGGCTACACCTTC. The chain uses TRBV6-5 and TRBJ1-2; no firm D call. Germline values: CDR1 MNHEY, CDR2 SVGAGI. The ends were cut back, 8 bases at V and 2 bases at J, with 9 bases in the middle. The CDR3 is 12 residues long.

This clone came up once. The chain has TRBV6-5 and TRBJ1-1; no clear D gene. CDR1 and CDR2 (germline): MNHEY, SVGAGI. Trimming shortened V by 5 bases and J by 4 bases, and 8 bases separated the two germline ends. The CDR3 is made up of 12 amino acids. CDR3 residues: CASSRGGTEAFF. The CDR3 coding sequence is TGTGCCAGCAGTCGCGGAGGCACTGAAGCTTTCTTT.

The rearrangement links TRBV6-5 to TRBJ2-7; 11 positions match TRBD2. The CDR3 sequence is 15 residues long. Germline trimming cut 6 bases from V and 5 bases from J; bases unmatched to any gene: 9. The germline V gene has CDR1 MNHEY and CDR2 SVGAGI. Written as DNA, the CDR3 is TGTGCCAGCAGGATAGAAACTAGCGGGAGTAACGAGCAGTACTTC. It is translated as CASRIETSGSNEQYF.

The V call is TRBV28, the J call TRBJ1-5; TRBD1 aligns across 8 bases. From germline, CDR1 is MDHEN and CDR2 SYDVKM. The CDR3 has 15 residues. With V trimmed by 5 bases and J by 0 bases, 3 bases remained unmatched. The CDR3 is CASSLGTGSNQPQHF. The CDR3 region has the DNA TGTGCCAGCAGTCTAGGGACAGGTAGCAATCAGCCCCAGCATTTT. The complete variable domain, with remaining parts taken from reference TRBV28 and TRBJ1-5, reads DVKVTQSSRYLVKRTGEKVFLECVQDMDHENMFWYRQDPGLGLRLIYFSYDVKMKEKGDIPEGYSVSREKKERFSLILESASTNQTSMYLCASSLGTGSNQPQHFGDGTRLSIL.

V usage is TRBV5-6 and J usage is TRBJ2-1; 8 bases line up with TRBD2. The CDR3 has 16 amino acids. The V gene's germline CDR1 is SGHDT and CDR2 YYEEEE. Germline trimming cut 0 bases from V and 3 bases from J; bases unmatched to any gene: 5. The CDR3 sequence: CASSLEASGFYNEQFF. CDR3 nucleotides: TGTGCCAGCAGCTTGGAGGCTAGCGGGTTCTACAATGAGCAGTTCTTC.

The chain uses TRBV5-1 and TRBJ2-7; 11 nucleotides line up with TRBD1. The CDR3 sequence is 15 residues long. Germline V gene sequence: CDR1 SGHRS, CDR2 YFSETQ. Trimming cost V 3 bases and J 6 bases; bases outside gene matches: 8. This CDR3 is CASSSTGTGGSEQYF. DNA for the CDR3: TGCGCCAGCAGCTCAACCGGGACAGGGGGGTCCGAGCAGTACTTC.

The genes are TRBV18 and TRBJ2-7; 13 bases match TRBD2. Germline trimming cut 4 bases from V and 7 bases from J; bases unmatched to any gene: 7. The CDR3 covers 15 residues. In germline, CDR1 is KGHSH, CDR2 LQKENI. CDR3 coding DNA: TGTGCCAGCTCACAAACTAGCGGGAGGGCCGGGGAGCAGTACTTC. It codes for CASSQTSGRAGEQYF.

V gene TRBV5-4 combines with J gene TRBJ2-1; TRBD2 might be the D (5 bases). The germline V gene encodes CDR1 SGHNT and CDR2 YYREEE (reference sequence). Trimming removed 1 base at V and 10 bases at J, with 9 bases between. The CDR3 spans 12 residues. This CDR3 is CASSLPLDEQFF. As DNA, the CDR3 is TGTGCCAGCAGCTTGCCACTAGACGAGCAGTTCTTC.

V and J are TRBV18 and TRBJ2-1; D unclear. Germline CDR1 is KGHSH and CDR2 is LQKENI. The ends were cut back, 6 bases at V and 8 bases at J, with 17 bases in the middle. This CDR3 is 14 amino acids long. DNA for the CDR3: TGTGCCAGCTCGCCAGGAGTAGCTTGGGATGAGCAGTTCTTC. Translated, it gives CASSPGVAWDEQFF.